These 28 T cell receptor beta chains originate from one sample sequenced in a study of cytomegalovirus exposure and HLA in healthy donors. The PCR ran on 60 Vbeta and 13 Jbeta primers. Profiling relied on immunoSEQ multiplex PCR, and the TCRdb table lists in-frame clones only, not all of them. The repertoire holds 100,000 to 150,000 clones, with 60% to 85% as singletons. Sequencing was done on a sample of PBMCs. These receptors were taken from a woman aged 40 to 50 in good health and CMV-seronegative.

J is TRBJ2-7 and V is TRBV25-1, with 9 positions matching TRBD2. From germline, CDR1 is MGHDK and CDR2 SYGVNS. The V and J ends lost 5 bases and 1 base, in that order; junction bases with no gene match: 9. The CDR3 runs 16 residues. The CDR3 loop is CASSPTSGLISYEQYF. DNA for the CDR3: TGTGCCAGCAGTCCCACTAGCGGGCTTATATCCTACGAGCAGTACTTC.

V gene TRBV14 combines with J gene TRBJ1-2; perhaps TRBD1 as D (5 bases). There are 13 residues in the CDR3. V lost 0 bases, J lost 7 bases, and 9 bases lay in between. CDR1 is SGHDN, CDR2 FVKESK, per germline. CDR3 DNA sequence: TGTGCCAGCAGCCAAGAAGGGGTGGCTGGCTACACCTTC. This translates into CASSQEGVAGYTF.

The DNA of the CDR3 is TGCGCCAGCAGCCAAGGACAGGGAGATAATTCACCCCTCCACTTT. Its protein is CASSQGQGDNSPLHF. The V call is TRBV5-1, the J call TRBJ1-6, with 8 nucleotides matching TRBD1. This CDR3 has 15 amino acids. CDR1 and CDR2 from the germline V gene are SGHRS and YFSETQ. V lost 4 bases to trimming and J lost 5 bases; unmatched junction nucleotides: 5.

The J gene is TRBJ1-2, the V gene TRBV27; tentative D call: TRBD1 (6 bases). Germline-derived CDR1 and CDR2 are MNHEY and SMNVEV (reference sequence). Trimming removed 5 bases from V and 0 bases from J, with 13 bases in between. This CDR3 has 15 amino acids. In DNA, the CDR3 is TGTGCCAGCAGTCCCTCGGACAGATCTAACTATGGCTACACCTTC. Protein sequence: CASSPSDRSNYGYTF.

This clone was detected once. V gene TRBV27 combines with J gene TRBJ1-5; TRBD1 is a possible D gene (5 bases). The CDR3 is 13 amino acids. CDR1 is MNHEY, CDR2 SMNVEV, per germline (reference sequence). Trimming took 6 bases from V and 2 from J, leaving 8 bases between them. The CDR3 region has the DNA TGTGCCAGCAGGCGGGGGGGCAATCAGCCCCAGCATTTT. It encodes CASRRGGNQPQHF.

Comment on this clone: An end of the junction differs from the germline gene, which may be a read error. The CDR3 DNA follows: TGTGCCAGCAGCGACCTGACAGGGGGTCTCGGCTCTGGGGCCAACGGCCTGACTTTC. Translation gives CASSDLTGGLGSGANGLTF. This chain connects TRBV9 to TRBJ2-6; 9 bases agree with TRBD1. CDR1 and CDR2 (germline): SGDLS, YYNGEE. This CDR3 has 19 amino acids.

CDR3 bases: TGCGCCAGCAGCTTTGGACAGGTCGACTACGAGCAGTACTTC. Translating gives CASSFGQVDYEQYF. The chain couples TRBV5-1 to TRBJ2-7; 7 nucleotides match TRBD1. This CDR3 is 14 amino acids long. Germline lookup yields CDR1 SGHRS and CDR2 YFSETQ. The trim removed 2 bases at V and 3 bases at J, leaving 5 bases unmatched.

V and J are TRBV5-4 and TRBJ2-1; 11 bases align to TRBD2. Germline V gives CDR1 SGHNT, CDR2 YYREEE (reference sequence). The CDR3 is 17 residues long. V lost 4 bases, J lost 8 bases, and 14 bases stayed unmatched. The CDR3 nucleotides are TGTGCCAGCAGCCCGAAGTTGTTACTAGCGGGGGTAGATGAGCAGTTCTTC. Residues: CASSPKLLLAGVDEQFF.

V and J are TRBV19 and TRBJ1-3, with D unresolved. Germline V CDR1 and CDR2: LNHDA, SQIVND (reference sequence). CDR3 length: 13 residues. Trimming took off 3 bases at V and 2 bases at J, with 5 bases between the two ends. CDR3 residues: CASSIGAGNTIYF. The CDR3 coding sequence is TGTGCCAGTAGTATCGGTGCTGGAAACACCATATATTTT.

This rearrangement joins TRBV6-5 to TRBJ1-4, with 9 bases identical to TRBD1. Germline V gene data show CDR1 as MNHEY and CDR2 as SVGAGI. J gave up 6 bases and V 2 bases, and 4 bases lay outside the gene matches. This CDR3 contains 15 residues. CDR3: CASSYATGGDEKLFF. The CDR3 DNA follows: TGTGCCAGCAGTTACGCGACAGGGGGGGATGAAAAACTGTTTTTT.

The CDR3 region is CASSAVRNTEAFF. The CDR3, as DNA: TGTGCCAGTAGTGCGGTTCGTAACACTGAAGCTTTCTTT. The chain uses TRBV19 and TRBJ1-1; D is undetermined. V gave up 5 bases and J gave up 2 bases, with 9 bases separating them. This CDR3 spans 13 amino acids. CDR1 and CDR2 from the germline V gene are LNHDA and SQIVND (reference sequence).

For this clone: One end of the junction is discordant with germline, which a read error may explain. The V and J genes are TRBV27 and TRBJ2-6, with TRBD1 identical over 9 bases. CDR1 and CDR2 from the germline V gene are MNHEY and SMNVEV (reference sequence). The CDR3 covers 18 residues. The CDR3 bases are TGTGCCAGCAGTTTATATGGGACAGGGTTCTCTGGGGCCAACGGCCTGACTTTC. It yields the protein CASSLYGTGFSGANGLTF.

This sequence joins TRBV6-5 and TRBJ1-1; D perhaps matches TRBD1 (5 bases). V was shortened by 6 bases and J by 6 bases, with 8 bases between the two germline ends. The CDR3 runs 11 residues. Germline loops: CDR1 MNHEY, CDR2 SVGAGI. The CDR3 coding sequence is TGTGCCAGCAGCCACAGGTCTGAAGCTTTCTTT. Translation gives CASSHRSEAFF.

The V gene is TRBV4-2, the J gene TRBJ1-1, with D tentatively TRBD1 (5 bases). CDR1 and CDR2 from the germline V gene are LGHNA and YNFKEQ. The length of the CDR3 is 15 residues. V gave up 0 bases and J gave up 6 bases, with 14 bases separating them. CDR3 nucleotides: TGTGCCAGCAGCCAAGATCAGGAGGGGTGGGCTGAAGCTTTCTTT. As protein: CASSQDQEGWAEAFF.

The chain is built from TRBV6-6 and TRBJ1-1; 7 bases map to TRBD1. Trimming cost V 0 bases and J 7 bases; bases outside gene matches: 11. Germline CDR1 reads MNHNY; CDR2 reads SVGAGI (reference sequence). The CDR3 runs 16 residues. CDR3 sequence (DNA): TGTGCCAGCAGTTACTCCCTTTACGGGACAGATCATGAAGCTTTCTTT. Translated: CASSYSLYGTDHEAFF.

The chain combines TRBV18 with TRBJ2-7; D is perhaps TRBD1 (6 bases). The germline V gene has CDR1 KGHSH and CDR2 LQKENI. V was trimmed by 0 bases and J by 2 bases, leaving 11 bases between them. This CDR3 has 15 residues. The CDR3: CASSPPEDSPYEQYF. CDR3 bases: TGTGCCAGCTCACCACCGGAGGACAGTCCCTACGAGCAGTACTTC.

The chain links TRBV30 to TRBJ1-6; no reliable D call. This CDR3 is built from 15 residues. The germline gives CDR1 GTSNPN, CDR2 SVGIG (reference sequence). V was cut by 2 bases and J by 6 bases, with 14 bases left in between. This chain's CDR3 is CAWSTGGISNSPLHF. The CDR3 DNA is TGTGCCTGGAGTACGGGAGGGATATCTAATTCACCCCTCCACTTT.

The genes are TRBV5-1 and TRBJ2-3; possible D gene TRBD2, 6 bases. The CDR3 is 17 residues long. Germline V gene lookup returns CDR1 SGHRS and CDR2 YFSETQ. The V gene lost 3 bases and the J gene lost 4 bases, with 21 bases spanning the gap. DNA for the CDR3: TGCGCCAGCAGCTCTTACTCGTACGGGAGTAGCGCAGATACGCAGTATTTT. Translating it yields CASSSYSYGSSADTQYF. Full variable domain (missing parts from reference TRBV5-1 and TRBJ2-3): KAGVTQTPRYLIKTRGQQVTLSCSPISGHRSVSWYQQTPGQGLQFLFEYFSETQRNKGNFPGRFSGRQFSNSRSEMNVSTLELGDSALYLCASSSYSYGSSADTQYFGPGTRLTVL.

This clone is a singleton in its sample. CDR3 sequence (DNA): TGTGCCAGCAGCGCTGGACAGGGGGCCTTAAACTATGGCTACACCTTC. As protein: CASSAGQGALNYGYTF. The genes are TRBV9 and TRBJ1-2, with 11 bases fitting TRBD1. Losses at the gene ends were 3 bases for V and 2 bases for J; bases not matched to a gene: 6. This CDR3 region has 16 residues. From germline, CDR1 is SGDLS and CDR2 YYNGEE.

This chain connects TRBV7-9 to TRBJ2-7; 12 bases agree with TRBD2. The CDR3 has 18 residues. CDR1 is SEHNR, CDR2 FQNEAQ, per germline (reference sequence). Trimming removed 4 bases from V and 2 bases from J; junction bases left unmatched: 12. Here the CDR3 reads CASSWLGASGGGAYEQYF. CDR3 coding DNA: TGTGCCAGCAGCTGGCTCGGGGCTAGCGGGGGGGGAGCCTACGAGCAGTACTTC.

The chain has TRBV6-1 and TRBJ2-1; 8 nucleotides agree with TRBD1. The trim removed 1 base at V and 2 bases at J, leaving 4 bases unmatched. The V gene's germline CDR1 is MNHNS and CDR2 SASEGT. This CDR3 has 16 residues. The CDR3 here is CASSEGTGNTYNEQFF. In DNA, the CDR3 is TGTGCCAGCAGTGAAGGGACAGGGAATACCTACAATGAGCAGTTCTTC.

The rearrangement links TRBV29-1 to TRBJ2-5, with D perhaps TRBD2 (6 bases). The CDR3 totals 14 residues. V was clipped by 4 bases and J by 5 bases, with 17 bases between them. The V gene's germline CDR1 is SQVTM and CDR2 ANQGSEA. CDR3 residues: CSVAMTRGGETQYF. CDR3 coding DNA: TGCAGCGTTGCGATGACTAGGGGCGGGGAGACCCAGTACTTC.

The V and J genes are TRBV27 and TRBJ2-7, with TRBD2 as a possible D gene (6 bases). The CDR3 contains 13 residues. With 5 bases removed from V and 7 bases from J, the gap between germline ends came to 15 bases. Germline CDR1 and CDR2: MNHEY and SMNVEV (reference sequence). CDR3 amino acids: CASSGGAVLEQYF. As DNA, the CDR3 is TGTGCCAGCAGTGGAGGGGCCGTTTTAGAGCAGTACTTC.

The chain couples TRBV5-6 to TRBJ1-6, with D uncertain. The CDR3 sequence is 16 residues long. V was shortened by 4 bases and J by 3 bases, with 14 bases between the two germline ends. Germline V gene lookup returns CDR1 SGHDT and CDR2 YYEEEE. This CDR3 reads CASSRPLGSYNSPLHF. CDR3 bases: TGTGCCAGCAGCCGGCCCCTAGGGAGCTATAATTCACCCCTCCACTTT.

The chain recombines TRBV13 with TRBJ2-3; maybe TRBD1 (5 bases). The germline V and J ends were trimmed by 0 bases and 2 bases, with 12 bases remaining between them. The CDR3 runs 16 residues. Germline CDR1 reads PRHDT; CDR2 reads FYEKMQ (reference sequence). The CDR3, as DNA: TGTGCCAGCAGCTTAGGCCGACAGAAACCCACAGATACGCAGTATTTT. It translates to CASSLGRQKPTDTQYF.

This rearrangement joins TRBV7-9 to TRBJ1-1; D may be TRBD1 (6 bases). The CDR3 runs 15 residues. Trimming shortened V by 5 bases and J by 2 bases, and 15 bases separated the two germline ends. CDR1 is SEHNR and CDR2 is FQNEAQ in the germline V gene (reference sequence). The CDR3 is CASSLMTGPNTEAFF. The CDR3 DNA reads as TGTGCCAGCAGCCTTATGACAGGACCCAACACTGAAGCTTTCTTT. The full variable domain, in which reference TRBV7-9 and TRBJ1-1 provide the parts outside the CDR3, is DTGVSQNPRHKITKRGQNVTFRCDPISEHNRLYWYRQTLGQGPEFLTYFQNEAQLEKSRLLSDRFSAERPKGSFSTLEIQRTEQGDSAMYLCASSLMTGPNTEAFFGQGTRLTVV.

V usage is TRBV29-1 and J usage is TRBJ1-5, with TRBD1 matching 9 bases. Germline loops: CDR1 SQVTM, CDR2 ANQGSEA. This CDR3 has 14 amino acids. The V gene end was trimmed by 4 bases and the J gene end by 7 bases; junction bases not matched to a gene: 8. For the CDR3, the DNA is TGCAGCGTTGCCGGGACAGGGACAGAGCAGCCCCAGCATTTT. Translating it yields CSVAGTGTEQPQHF.

The chain links TRBV9 to TRBJ2-3; 16 positions match TRBD2. CDR3 length equals 17 residues. J was trimmed by 5 bases and V by 3 bases; bases with no gene match: 6. Germline lookup yields CDR1 SGDLS and CDR2 YYNGEE. CDR3 in DNA: TGTGCCAGCAGCGCGGGACTAGCGGGAGGGCCAGAAGATACGCAGTATTTT. It is translated as CASSAGLAGGPEDTQYF.